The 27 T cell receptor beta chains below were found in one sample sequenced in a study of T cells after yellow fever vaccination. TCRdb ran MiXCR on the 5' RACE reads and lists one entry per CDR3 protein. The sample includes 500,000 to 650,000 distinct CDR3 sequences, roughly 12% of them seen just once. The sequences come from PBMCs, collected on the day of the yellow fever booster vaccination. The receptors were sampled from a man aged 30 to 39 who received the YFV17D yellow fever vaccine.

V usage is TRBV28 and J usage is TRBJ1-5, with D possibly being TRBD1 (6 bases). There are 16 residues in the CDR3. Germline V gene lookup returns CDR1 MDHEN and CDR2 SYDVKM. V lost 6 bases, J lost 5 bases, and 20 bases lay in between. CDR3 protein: CASRPPRGGWDQPQHF. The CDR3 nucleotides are TGTGCCAGCAGGCCCCCCCGGGGGGGCTGGGATCAGCCCCAGCATTTT.

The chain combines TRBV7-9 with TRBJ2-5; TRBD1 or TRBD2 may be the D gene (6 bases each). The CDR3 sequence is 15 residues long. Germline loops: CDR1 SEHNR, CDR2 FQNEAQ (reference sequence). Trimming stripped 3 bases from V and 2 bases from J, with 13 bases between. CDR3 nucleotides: TGTGCCAGCAGCTTGGAACAGGGAGGTCAAGAGACCCAGTACTTC. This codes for CASSLEQGGQETQYF.

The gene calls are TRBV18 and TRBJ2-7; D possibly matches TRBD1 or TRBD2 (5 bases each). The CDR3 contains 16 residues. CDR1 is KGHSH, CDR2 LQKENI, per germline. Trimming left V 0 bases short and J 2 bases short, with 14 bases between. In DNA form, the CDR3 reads TGTGCCAGCTCACCACCCGTCGGGACCACTACCTACGAGCAGTACTTC. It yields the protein CASSPPVGTTTYEQYF.

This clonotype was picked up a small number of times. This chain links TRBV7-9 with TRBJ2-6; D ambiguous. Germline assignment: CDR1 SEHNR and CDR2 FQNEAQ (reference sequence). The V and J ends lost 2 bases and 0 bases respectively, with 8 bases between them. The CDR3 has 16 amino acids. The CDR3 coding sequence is TGTGCCAGCAGCTTACCCGTGGTCTCTGGGGCCAACGTCCTGACTTTC. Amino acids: CASSLPVVSGANVLTF.

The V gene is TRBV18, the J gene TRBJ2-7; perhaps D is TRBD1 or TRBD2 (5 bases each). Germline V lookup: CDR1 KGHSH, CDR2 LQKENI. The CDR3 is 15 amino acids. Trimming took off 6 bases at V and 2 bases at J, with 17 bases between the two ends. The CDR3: CASSPTGTRAYEQYF. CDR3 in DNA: TGTGCCAGCTCTCCGACCGGGACCCGGGCCTACGAGCAGTACTTC.

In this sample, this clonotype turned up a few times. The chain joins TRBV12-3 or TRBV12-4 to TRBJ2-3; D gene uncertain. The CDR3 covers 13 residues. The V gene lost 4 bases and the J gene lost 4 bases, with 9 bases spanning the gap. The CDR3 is CASSYLRPDTQYF. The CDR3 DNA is TGTGCCAGCAGTTACTTACGGCCAGATACGCAGTATTTT.

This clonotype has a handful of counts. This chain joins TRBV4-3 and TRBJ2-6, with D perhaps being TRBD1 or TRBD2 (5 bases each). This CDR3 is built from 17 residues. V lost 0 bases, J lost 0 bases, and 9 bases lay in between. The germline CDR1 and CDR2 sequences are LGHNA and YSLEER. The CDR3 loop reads CASSQEEGSSGANVLTF. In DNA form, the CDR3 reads TGCGCCAGCAGCCAAGAAGAGGGGAGCTCTGGGGCCAACGTCCTGACTTTC.

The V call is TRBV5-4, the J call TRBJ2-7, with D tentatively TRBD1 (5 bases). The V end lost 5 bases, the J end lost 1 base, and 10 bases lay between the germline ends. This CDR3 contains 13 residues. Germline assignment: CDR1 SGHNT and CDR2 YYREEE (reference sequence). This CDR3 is CASRPTDSYEQYF. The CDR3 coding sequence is TGTGCCAGCAGACCGACAGATTCCTACGAGCAGTACTTC.

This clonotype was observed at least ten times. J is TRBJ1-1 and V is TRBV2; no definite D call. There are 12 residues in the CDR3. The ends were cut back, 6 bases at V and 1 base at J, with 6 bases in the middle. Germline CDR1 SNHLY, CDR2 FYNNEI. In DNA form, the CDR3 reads TGTGCCAGCAGCCGGCAGAACACTGAAGCTTTCTTT. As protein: CASSRQNTEAFF.

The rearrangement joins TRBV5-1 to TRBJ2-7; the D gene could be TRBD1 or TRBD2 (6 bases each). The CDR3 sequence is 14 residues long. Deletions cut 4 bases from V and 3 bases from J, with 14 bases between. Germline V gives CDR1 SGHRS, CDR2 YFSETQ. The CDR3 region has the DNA TGCGCCAGCAGCCCGGAGGGGGGACACTACGAGCAGTACTTC. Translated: CASSPEGGHYEQYF.

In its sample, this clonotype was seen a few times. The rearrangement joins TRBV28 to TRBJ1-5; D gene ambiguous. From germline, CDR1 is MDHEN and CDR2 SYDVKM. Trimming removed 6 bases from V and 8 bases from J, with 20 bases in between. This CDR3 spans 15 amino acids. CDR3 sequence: CASRGSGPGFEPQHF. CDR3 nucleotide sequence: TGTGCCAGCAGGGGATCTGGGCCTGGGTTTGAGCCCCAGCATTTT. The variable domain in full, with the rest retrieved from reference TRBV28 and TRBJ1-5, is DVKVTQSSRYLVKRTGEKVFLECVQDMDHENMFWYRQDPGLGLRLIYFSYDVKMKEKGDIPEGYSVSREKKERFSLILESASTNQTSMYLCASRGSGPGFEPQHFGDGTRLSIL.

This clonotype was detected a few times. CDR3 DNA: TGTGCCAGCAACCCAGCGTCCAATGAGCAGTTCTTC. It translates to CASNPASNEQFF. The chain employs TRBV2 and TRBJ2-1; D gene unclear. From germline, CDR1 is SNHLY and CDR2 FYNNEI. V gave up 7 bases and J gave up 6 bases, with 10 bases separating them. The CDR3 consists of 12 residues.

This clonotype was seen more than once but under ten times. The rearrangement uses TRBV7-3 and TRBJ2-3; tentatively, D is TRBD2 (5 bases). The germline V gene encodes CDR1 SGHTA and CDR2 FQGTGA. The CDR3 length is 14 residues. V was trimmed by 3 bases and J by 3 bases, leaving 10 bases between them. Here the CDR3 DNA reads TGTGCCAGCAGCTTCTGGACTTCTACAGATACGCAGTATTTT. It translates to CASSFWTSTDTQYF.

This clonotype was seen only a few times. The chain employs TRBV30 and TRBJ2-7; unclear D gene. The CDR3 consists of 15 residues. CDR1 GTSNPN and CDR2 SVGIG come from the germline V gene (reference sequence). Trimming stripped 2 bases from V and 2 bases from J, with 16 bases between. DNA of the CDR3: TGTGCCTGGAGTTATGGGTACGATCCCACCTACGAGCAGTACTTC. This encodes CAWSYGYDPTYEQYF.

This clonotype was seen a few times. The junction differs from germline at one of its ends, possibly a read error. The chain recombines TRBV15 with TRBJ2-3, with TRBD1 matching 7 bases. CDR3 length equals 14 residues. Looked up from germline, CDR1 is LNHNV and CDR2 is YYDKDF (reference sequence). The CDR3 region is CATSRDRVLDTQYF. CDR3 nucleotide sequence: TGTGCCACCAGCCGAGACAGGGTTCTAGATACGCAGTATTTT.

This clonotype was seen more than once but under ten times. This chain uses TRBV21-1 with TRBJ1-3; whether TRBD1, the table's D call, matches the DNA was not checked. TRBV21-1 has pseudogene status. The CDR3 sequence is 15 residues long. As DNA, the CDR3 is TGTGCCAGCAGCAAAACACAGGGGGGGAGAAACACCATATATTTT. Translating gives CASSKTQGGRNTIYF.

The CDR3 is CASTIGPYRGPTEDTQYF. The CDR3 region has the DNA TGTGCCAGCACCATAGGGCCCTACAGGGGACCGACAGAAGATACGCAGTATTTT. This chain links TRBV6-2 or TRBV6-3 with TRBJ2-3; 7 positions match TRBD1. CDR1 and CDR2 from the germline V gene are MNHEY and SVGEGT. The trim removed 7 bases at V and 5 bases at J, leaving 21 bases unmatched. The CDR3 contains 18 residues.

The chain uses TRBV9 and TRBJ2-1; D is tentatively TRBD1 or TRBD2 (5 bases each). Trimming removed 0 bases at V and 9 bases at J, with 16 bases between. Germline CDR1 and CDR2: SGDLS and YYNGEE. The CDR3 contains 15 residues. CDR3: CASSVANSGTGEQFF. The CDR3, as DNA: TGTGCCAGCAGCGTAGCAAACTCCGGGACCGGTGAGCAGTTCTTC.

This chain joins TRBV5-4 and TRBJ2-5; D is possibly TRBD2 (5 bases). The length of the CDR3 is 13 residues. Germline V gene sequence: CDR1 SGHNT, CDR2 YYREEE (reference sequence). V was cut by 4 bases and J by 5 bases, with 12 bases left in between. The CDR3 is CASSKFGVETQYF. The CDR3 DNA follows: TGTGCCAGCAGCAAATTCGGGGTGGAGACCCAGTACTTC.

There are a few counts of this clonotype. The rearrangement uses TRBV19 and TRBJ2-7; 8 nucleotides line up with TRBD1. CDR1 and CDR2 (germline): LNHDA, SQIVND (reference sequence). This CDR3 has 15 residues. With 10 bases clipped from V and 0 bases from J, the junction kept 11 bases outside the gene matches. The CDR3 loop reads CAKSPGQESSYEQYF. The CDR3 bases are TGTGCCAAAAGTCCGGGACAGGAAAGCTCCTACGAGCAGTACTTC. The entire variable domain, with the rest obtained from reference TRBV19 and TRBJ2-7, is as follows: DGGITQSPKYLFRKEGQNVTLSCEQNLNHDAMYWYRQDPGQGLRLIYYSQIVNDFQKGDIAEGYSVSREKKESFPLTVTSAQKNPTAFYLCAKSPGQESSYEQYFGPGTRLTVT.

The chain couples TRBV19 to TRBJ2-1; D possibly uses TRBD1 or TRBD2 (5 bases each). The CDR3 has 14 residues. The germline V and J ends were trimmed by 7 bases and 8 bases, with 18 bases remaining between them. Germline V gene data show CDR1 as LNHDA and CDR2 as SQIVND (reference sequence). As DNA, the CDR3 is TGTGCCAGTACGACAGCGGATAATTATGATGAGCAGTTCTTC. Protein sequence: CASTTADNYDEQFF.

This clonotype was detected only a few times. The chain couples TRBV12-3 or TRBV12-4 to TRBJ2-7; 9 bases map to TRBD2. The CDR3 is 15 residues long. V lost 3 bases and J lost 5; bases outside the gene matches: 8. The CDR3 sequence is CASSFGGRGVHEQYF. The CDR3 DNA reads TGTGCCAGCAGTTTCGGCGGGAGGGGTGTCCACGAGCAGTACTTC.

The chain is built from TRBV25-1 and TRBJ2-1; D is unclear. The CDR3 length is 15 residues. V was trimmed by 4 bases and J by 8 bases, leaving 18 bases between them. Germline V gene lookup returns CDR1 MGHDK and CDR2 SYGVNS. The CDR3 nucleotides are TGTGCCAGCAGTGCAGGAATAGAGTGGCGCTATGAGCAGTTCTTC. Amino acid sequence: CASSAGIEWRYEQFF.

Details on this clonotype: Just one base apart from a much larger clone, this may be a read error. The DNA of the CDR3 is TGTGCCAGCAGTCCCGTGACAGGGGCATACAATGAGCAGTTCTTC. It specifies CASSPVTGAYNEQFF. The chain couples TRBV6-1 to TRBJ2-1; the match to TRBD1 covers 8 bases. The germline V gene has CDR1 MNHNS and CDR2 SASEGT. After removal of 5 bases from V and 4 bases from J, the junction contained 7 bases not matched to a gene. The CDR3 consists of 15 residues.

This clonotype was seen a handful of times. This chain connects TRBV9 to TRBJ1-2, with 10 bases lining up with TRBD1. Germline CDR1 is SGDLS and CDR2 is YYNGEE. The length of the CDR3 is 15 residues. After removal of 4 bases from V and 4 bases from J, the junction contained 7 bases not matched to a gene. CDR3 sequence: CASSRGQGPSYGYTF. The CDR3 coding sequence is TGTGCCAGCAGCAGGGGACAGGGGCCCTCCTATGGCTACACCTTC. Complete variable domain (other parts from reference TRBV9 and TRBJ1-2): DSGVTQTPKHLITATGQRVTLRCSPRSGDLSVYWYQQSLDQGLQFLIQYYNGEERAKGNILERFSAQQFPDLHSELNLSSLELGDSALYFCASSRGQGPSYGYTFGSGTRLTVV.

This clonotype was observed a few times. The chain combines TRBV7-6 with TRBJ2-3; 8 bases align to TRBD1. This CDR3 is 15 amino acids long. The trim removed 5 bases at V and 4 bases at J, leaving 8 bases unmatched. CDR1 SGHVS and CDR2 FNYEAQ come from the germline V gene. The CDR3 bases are TGTGCCAGCAGCCGAGACGGACAGGGATCAGATACGCAGTATTTT. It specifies CASSRDGQGSDTQYF. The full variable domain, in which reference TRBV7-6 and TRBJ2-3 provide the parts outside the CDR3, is GAGVSQSPRYKVTKRGQDVALRCDPISGHVSLYWYRQALGQGPEFLTYFNYEAQQDKSGLPNDRFSAERPEGSISTLTIQRTEQRDSAMYRCASSRDGQGSDTQYFGPGTRLTVL.

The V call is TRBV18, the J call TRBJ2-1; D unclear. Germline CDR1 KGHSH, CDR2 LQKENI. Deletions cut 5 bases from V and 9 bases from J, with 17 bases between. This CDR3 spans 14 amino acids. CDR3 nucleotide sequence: TGTGCCAGCTCATACAAAACCACCTCCGGTGAGCAGTTCTTC. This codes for CASSYKTTSGEQFF. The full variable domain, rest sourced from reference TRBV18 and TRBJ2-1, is NAGVMQNPRHLVRRRGQEARLRCSPMKGHSHVYWYRQLPEEGLKFMVYLQKENIIDESGMPKERFSAEFPKEGPSILRIQQVVRGDSAAYFCASSYKTTSGEQFFGPGTRLTVL.